In this sample, the clone carrying this TCR beta chain turned up many times. The data belong to a study of T cells in Graves' hyperthyroidism and ophthalmopathy. The CDR3 sequence is 14 residues long. V lost 7 bases to trimming and J lost 1 base, with 14 bases between them. The germline gives CDR1 DFQATT, CDR2 SNEGSKA (reference sequence). TCR beta CDR3 regions were amplified from RNA transcripts. Researchers ran a first-round RT-PCR on the TCR CDR3 using the HTBI primer set. TCRdb reanalysed the multiplex PCR reads using MiXCR and keeps one entry per CDR3 protein. This sample has around 620,000 distinct CDR3 sequences; approximately 15% occur once, and the top ten carry roughly 7.7%.

Sequenced input: blood. The rearrangement uses TRBV20-1 and TRBJ2-1; either TRBD1 or TRBD2 may supply D (5 bases each). This clonotype was obtained from a woman between 18 and 30 years old with Graves' ophthalmopathy. The chain's CDR3 is CSVEGTRSYNEQFF. DNA for the CDR3: TGCAGTGTTGAAGGGACGAGATCCTACAATGAGCAGTTCTTC.